Below, one T cell receptor (beta chain) is given with its context. The antigen remains undetermined. PCR was performed a second time for 7 to 11 cycles using a sample-barcoded 5' primer and a J-beta primer mix. A minimum of 2.5 million CDR3-containing paired-end reads was obtained for each sample. MiXCR was run by TCRdb on the 5' RACE reads, yielding one entry per CDR3 protein. Among 630,000 or so distinct CDR3 sequences listed, about a third were seen once. These data belong to a study of blood T cells in healthy people across ages. About the study: Roughly one uniquely barcoded beta molecule per two T cells was captured. Study-wide results and caveats: Those diversity estimates obtained from one million T cells were thought to be underestimates.

Donation came from healthy Caucasian individuals in Russia who were aged roughly 6 to 95. V was trimmed by 7 bases and J by 3 bases, leaving 16 bases between them. The CDR3 has 13 residues. Per germline, CDR1 DFQATT and CDR2 SNEGSKA (reference sequence). Material: blood. The chain recombines TRBV20-1 with TRBJ2-7; D is perhaps TRBD2 (6 bases). This TCR came from a woman older than 75 in good health. The CDR3 protein is CSGRGGASYEQYF. In DNA, the CDR3 is TGCAGTGGGCGGGGCGGGGCGAGCTACGAGCAGTACTTC.